This T cell receptor (beta chain) was recorded in a study of T-cell memory formation after mild COVID-19. The length of the CDR3 is 12 residues. CDR1 is MNHEY, CDR2 SVGAGI, per germline. Trimming shortened V by 0 bases and J by 9 bases, and 6 bases separated the two germline ends. Study observations and caveats: CD8+ contracting clones occupied EMRA, while CD4+ ones occupied mainly CM and EM. Memory sampled before infection contained some responding clones, suggesting cross-reactive memory joined. A second wave of clones peaked on day 37, and their SARS-CoV-2 specificity went unconfirmed.

The count of this clonotype is one. Its matching antigen is unknown. The 5'RACE method, run with constant-segment primers, produced TCR alpha and TCR beta cDNA libraries (carrying sample barcodes and UMIs). Via MiXCR, TCRdb re-called the 5' RACE reads, giving one row per CDR3 protein. The profile shows some 86,000 distinct CDR3 sequences, around a quarter of them singletons. The source is a young man who had mild COVID-19 (a few samples of this study predate the infection). Cell type and time point are not known. Material for sequencing was PBMCs or a T cell subset sorted from them (not recorded which). The chain couples TRBV6-5 to TRBJ2-1; no clear D gene. The CDR3 sequence is CASSYSRGEQFF. Here the CDR3 DNA reads TGTGCCAGCAGTTACTCGAGAGGTGAGCAGTTCTTC.